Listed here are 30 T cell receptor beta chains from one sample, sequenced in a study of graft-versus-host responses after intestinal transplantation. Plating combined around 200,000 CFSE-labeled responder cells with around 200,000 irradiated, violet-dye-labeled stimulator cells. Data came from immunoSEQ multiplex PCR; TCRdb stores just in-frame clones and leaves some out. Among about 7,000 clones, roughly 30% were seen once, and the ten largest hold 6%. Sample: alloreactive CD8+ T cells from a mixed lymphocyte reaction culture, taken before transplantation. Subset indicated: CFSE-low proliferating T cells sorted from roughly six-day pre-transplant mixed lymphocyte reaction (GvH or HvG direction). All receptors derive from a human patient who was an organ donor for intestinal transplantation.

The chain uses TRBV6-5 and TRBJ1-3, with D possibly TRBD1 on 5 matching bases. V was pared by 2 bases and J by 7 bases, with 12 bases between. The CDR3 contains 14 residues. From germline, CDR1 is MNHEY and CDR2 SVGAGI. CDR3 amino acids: CASSYLFGGNTIYF. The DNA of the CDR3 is TGTGCCAGCAGTTACCTCTTTGGGGGGAACACCATATATTTT.

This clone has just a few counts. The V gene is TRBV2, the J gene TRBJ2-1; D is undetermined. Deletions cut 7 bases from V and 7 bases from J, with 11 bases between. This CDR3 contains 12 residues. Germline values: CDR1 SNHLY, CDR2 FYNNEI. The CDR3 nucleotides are TGTGCCAGCAACTATTGGGAAAATGAGCAGTTCTTC. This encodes CASNYWENEQFF.

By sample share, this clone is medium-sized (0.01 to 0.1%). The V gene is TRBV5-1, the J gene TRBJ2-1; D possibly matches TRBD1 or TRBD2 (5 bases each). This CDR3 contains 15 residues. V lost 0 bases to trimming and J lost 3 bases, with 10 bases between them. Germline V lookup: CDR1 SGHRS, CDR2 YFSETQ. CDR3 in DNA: TGCGCCAGCAGCTTGGATGGGGACGGCTACAATGAGCAGTTCTTC. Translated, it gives CASSLDGDGYNEQFF.

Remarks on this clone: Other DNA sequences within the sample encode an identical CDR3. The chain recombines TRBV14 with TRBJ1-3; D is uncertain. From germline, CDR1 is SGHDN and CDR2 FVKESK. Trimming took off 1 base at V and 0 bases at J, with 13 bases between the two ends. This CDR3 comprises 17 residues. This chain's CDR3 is CASSQGRPSLSGNTIYF. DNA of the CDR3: TGTGCCAGCAGCCAAGGCCGGCCTTCCCTCTCTGGAAACACCATATATTTT.

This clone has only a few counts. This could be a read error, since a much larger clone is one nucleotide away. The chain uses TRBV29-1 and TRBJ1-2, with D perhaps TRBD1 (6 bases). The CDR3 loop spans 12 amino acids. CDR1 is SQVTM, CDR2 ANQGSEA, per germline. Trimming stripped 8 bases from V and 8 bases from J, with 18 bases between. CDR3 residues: CSFTTGLGGYTF. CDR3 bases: TGCAGCTTTACTACAGGGTTGGGCGGCTACACCTTC.

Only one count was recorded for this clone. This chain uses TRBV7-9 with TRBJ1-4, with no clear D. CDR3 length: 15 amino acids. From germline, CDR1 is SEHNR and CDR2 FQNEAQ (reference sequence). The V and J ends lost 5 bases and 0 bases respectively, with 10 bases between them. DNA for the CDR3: TGTGCCAGCAGCGCGACCGGGACAACTAATGAAAAACTGTTTTTT. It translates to CASSATGTTNEKLFF. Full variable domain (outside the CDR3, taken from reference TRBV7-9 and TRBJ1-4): DTGVSQNPRHKITKRGQNVTFRCDPISEHNRLYWYRQTLGQGPEFLTYFQNEAQLEKSRLLSDRFSAERPKGSFSTLEIQRTEQGDSAMYLCASSATGTTNEKLFFGSGTQLSVL.

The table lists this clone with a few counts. The CDR3 sequence is CASSLFSGGAHNEQFF. CDR3 DNA sequence: TGTGCCAGCAGTTTATTTAGCGGCGGGGCACACAATGAGCAGTTCTTC. The chain employs TRBV27 and TRBJ2-1, with TRBD2 as a possible D gene (6 bases). V shed 1 base and J shed 5 bases, with 15 bases lying between them. This CDR3 spans 16 amino acids. Germline V gene lookup returns CDR1 MNHEY and CDR2 SMNVEV (reference sequence).

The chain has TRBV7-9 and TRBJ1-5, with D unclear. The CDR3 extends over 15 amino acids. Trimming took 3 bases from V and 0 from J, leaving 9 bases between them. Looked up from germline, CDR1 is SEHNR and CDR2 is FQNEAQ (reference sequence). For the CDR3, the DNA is TGTGCCAGCAGCTTGGGAGGGTATAGCAATCAGCCCCAGCATTTT. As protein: CASSLGGYSNQPQHF. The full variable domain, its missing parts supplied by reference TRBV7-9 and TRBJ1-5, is DTGVSQNPRHKITKRGQNVTFRCDPISEHNRLYWYRQTLGQGPEFLTYFQNEAQLEKSRLLSDRFSAERPKGSFSTLEIQRTEQGDSAMYLCASSLGGYSNQPQHFGDGTRLSIL.

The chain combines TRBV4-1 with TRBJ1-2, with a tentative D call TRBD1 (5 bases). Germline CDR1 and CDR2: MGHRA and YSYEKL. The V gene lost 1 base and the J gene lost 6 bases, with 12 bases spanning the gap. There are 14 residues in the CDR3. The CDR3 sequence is CASSQVYGGDGYTF. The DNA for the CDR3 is TGCGCCAGCAGCCAAGTATACGGGGGTGATGGCTACACCTTC.

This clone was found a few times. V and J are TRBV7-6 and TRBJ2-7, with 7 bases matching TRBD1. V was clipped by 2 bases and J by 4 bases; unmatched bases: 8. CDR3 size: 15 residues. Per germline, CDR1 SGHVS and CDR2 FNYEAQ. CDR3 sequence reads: CASSLTDRNPYEQYF. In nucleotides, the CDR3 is TGTGCCAGCAGCTTAACGGACAGGAACCCGTACGAGCAGTACTTC.

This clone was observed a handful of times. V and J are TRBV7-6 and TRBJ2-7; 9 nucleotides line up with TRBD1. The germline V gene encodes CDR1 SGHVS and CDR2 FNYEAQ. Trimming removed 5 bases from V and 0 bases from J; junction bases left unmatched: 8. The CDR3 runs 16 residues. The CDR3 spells CASSAHRGLSSYEQYF. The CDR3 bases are TGTGCCAGCAGCGCACACAGGGGGCTAAGCTCCTACGAGCAGTACTTC.

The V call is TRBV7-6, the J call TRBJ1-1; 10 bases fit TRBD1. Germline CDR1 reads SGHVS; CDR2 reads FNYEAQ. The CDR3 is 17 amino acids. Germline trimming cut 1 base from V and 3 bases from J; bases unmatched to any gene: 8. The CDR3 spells CASSLVGTGVQYTEAFF. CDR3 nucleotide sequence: TGTGCCAGCAGCTTAGTTGGGACAGGGGTACAATACACTGAAGCTTTCTTT.

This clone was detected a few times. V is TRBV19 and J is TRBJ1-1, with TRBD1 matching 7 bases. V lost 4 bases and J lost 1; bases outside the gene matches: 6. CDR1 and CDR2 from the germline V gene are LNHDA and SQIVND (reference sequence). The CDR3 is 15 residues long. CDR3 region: CASSSRQGWNTEAFF. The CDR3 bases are TGTGCCAGTAGTAGCCGACAGGGATGGAACACTGAAGCTTTCTTT.

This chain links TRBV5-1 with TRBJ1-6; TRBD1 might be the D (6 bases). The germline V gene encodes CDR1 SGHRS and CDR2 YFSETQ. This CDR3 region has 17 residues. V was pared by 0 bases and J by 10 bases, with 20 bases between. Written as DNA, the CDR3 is TGCGCCAGCAGCTTGGGTTCAGGCAGCGAGGGGGGATCACCCCTCCACTTT. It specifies CASSLGSGSEGGSPLHF.

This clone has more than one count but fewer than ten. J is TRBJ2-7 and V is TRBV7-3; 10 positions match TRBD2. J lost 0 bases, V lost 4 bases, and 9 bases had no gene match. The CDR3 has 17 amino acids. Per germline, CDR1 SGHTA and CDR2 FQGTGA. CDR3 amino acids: CASSWTLAGVVSYEQYF. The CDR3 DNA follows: TGTGCCAGCAGCTGGACCCTAGCGGGGGTGGTCTCCTACGAGCAGTACTTC.

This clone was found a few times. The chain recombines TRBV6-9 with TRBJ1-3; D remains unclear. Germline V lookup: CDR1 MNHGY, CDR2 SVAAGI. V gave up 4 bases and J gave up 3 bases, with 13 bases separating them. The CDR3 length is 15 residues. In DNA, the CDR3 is TGTGCCAGCAGTTTTACGCCGAACTTTGGAAACACCATATATTTT. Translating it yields CASSFTPNFGNTIYF.

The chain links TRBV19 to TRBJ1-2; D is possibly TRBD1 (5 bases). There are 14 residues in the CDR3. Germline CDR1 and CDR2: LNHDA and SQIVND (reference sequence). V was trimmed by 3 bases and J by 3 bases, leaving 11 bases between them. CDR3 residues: CASSIGTGDYGYTF. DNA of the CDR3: TGTGCCAGTAGTATTGGGACGGGGGACTATGGCTACACCTTC.

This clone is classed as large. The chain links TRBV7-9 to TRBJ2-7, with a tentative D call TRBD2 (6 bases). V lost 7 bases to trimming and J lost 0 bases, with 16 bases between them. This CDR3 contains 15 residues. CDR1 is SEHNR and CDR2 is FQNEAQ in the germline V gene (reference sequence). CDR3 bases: TGTGCCAGCACACCCGGGAGTACACCCTCCTACGAGCAGTACTTC. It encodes CASTPGSTPSYEQYF.

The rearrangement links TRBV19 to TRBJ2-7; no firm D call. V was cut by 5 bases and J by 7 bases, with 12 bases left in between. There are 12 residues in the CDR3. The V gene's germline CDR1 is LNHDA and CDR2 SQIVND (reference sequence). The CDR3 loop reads CASSPDVSEQYF. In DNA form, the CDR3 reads TGTGCCAGTAGTCCAGATGTGTCGGAGCAGTACTTC.

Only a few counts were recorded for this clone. The CDR3 region has the DNA TGTGCCAGCAGCTTCGGTATTAGCGGGGGTATTGAGACCCAGTACTTC. Residues: CASSFGISGGIETQYF. This chain uses TRBV11-3 with TRBJ2-5; TRBD2 matches at 9 bases. The V and J ends lost 3 bases and 5 bases, in that order; junction bases with no gene match: 10. This CDR3 has 16 amino acids. Germline values: CDR1 SGHNT, CDR2 YENEEA.

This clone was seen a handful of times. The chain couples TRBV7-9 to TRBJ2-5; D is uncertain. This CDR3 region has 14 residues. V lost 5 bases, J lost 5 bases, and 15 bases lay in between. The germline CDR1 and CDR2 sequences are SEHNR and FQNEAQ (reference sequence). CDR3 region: CASSPPPGRETQYF. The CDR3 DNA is TGTGCCAGCAGCCCACCTCCCGGGCGGGAGACCCAGTACTTC.

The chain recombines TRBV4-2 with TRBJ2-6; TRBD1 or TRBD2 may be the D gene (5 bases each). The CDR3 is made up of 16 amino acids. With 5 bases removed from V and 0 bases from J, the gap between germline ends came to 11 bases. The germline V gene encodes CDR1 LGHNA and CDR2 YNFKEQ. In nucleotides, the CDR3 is TGTGCCAGCAGCGCGAGAGGGACCTCTGGGGCCAACGTCCTGACTTTC. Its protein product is CASSARGTSGANVLTF.

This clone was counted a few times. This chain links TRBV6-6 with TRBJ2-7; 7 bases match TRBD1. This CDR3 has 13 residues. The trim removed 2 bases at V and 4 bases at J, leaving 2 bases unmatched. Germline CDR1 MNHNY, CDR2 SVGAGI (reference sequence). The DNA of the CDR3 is TGTGCCAGCAGTTACAGGGGGCAGTACGAGCAGTACTTC. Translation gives CASSYRGQYEQYF.

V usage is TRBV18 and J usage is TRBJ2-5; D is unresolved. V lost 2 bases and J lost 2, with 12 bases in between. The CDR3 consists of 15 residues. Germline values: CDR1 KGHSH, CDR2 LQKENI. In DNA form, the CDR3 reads TGTGCCAGCTCACCAGGGTACGGGTTTCAAGAGACCCAGTACTTC. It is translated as CASSPGYGFQETQYF.

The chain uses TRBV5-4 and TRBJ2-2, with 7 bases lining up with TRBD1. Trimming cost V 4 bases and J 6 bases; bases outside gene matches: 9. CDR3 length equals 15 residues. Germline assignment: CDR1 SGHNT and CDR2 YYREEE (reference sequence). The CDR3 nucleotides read TGTGCCAGCAGCCGGGACAGACTAAGCGCCGGGGAGCTGTTTTTT. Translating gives CASSRDRLSAGELFF.

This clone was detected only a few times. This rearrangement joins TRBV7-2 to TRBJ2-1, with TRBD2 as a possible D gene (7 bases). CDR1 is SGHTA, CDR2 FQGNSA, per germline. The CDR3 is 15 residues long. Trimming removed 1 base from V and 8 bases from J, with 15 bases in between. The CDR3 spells CASSLGSGGAYEQFF. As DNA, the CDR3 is TGTGCCAGCAGCTTAGGTAGTGGGGGGGCCTATGAGCAGTTCTTC.

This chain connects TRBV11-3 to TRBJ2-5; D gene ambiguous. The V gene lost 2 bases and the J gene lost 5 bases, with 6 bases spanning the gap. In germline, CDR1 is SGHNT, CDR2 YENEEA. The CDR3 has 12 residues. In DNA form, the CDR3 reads TGTGCCAGCAGCTTAACCTACGAGACCCAGTACTTC. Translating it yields CASSLTYETQYF.

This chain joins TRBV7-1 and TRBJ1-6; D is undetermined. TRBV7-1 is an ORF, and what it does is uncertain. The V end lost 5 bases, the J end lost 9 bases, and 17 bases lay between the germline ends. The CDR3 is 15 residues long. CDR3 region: CASSPRVGVGSPLHF. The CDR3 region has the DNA TGTGCCAGCAGCCCCAGAGTTGGCGTTGGTTCACCCCTCCACTTT.

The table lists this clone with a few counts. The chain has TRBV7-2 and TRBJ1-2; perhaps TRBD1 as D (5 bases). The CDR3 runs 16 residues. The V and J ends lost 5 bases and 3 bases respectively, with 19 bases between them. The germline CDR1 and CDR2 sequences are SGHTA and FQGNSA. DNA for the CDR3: TGTGCCAGCAGCCCGTGGGGCAGCCCTTCCGACTATGGCTACACCTTC. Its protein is CASSPWGSPSDYGYTF.

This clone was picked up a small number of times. CDR3 nucleotide sequence: TGCGCCAGCAGTCATAATCGAGACAGGGCGGCCTACGAGCAGTACTTC. Its protein product is CASSHNRDRAAYEQYF. The chain couples TRBV23-1 to TRBJ2-7; 7 bases fit TRBD1. TRBV23-1 is identified as an open reading frame with a role that is uncertain. This CDR3 is built from 16 residues. V lost 3 bases and J lost 2; bases outside the gene matches: 10.